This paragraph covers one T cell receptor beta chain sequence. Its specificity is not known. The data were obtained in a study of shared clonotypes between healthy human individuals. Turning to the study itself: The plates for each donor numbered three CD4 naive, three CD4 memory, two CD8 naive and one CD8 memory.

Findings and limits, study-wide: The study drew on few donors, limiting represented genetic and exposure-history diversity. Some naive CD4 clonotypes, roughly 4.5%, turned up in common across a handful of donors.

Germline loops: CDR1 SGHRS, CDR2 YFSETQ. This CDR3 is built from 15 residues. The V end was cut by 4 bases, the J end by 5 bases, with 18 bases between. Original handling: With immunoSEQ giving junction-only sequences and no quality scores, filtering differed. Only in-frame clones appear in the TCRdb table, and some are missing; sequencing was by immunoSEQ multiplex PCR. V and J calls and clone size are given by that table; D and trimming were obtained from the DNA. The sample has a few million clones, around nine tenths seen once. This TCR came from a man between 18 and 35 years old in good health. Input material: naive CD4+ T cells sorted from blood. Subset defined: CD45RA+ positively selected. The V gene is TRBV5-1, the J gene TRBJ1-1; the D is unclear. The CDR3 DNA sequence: TGCGCCAGCAGCCTGGGGTTGGTGGGCAGTACTGAAGCTTTCTTT. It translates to CASSLGLVGSTEAFF.